The clone carrying this TCR beta chain was detected only a few times. Its antigen is undetermined. The time point: neoterminal ileum biopsy at postoperative endoscopy, about 6 months after surgery. Adults with ileal or ileocolonic Crohn's disease and an indication for resection were eligible. Produced via immunoSEQ multiplex PCR; TCRdb's table is partial and in-frame only. The table lists about 62,000 clones, around 90% of them singletons. The germline V gene encodes CDR1 MNHNY and CDR2 SVGAGI (reference sequence). This CDR3 is built from 14 residues. V was pared by 0 bases and J by 4 bases, with 9 bases between. The record originates from a study of T cell repertoires in ileal Crohn's disease. Study outcomes and limitations: Mucosal expansions were suggested to be mainly CD8 T cells. Clonal expansions were more frequent in active smokers than non-smokers at surgery.

The source of this sequence is an adult with Crohn's disease. The sequencing input was ileal tissue. The V and J genes are TRBV6-6 and TRBJ1-1, with a tentative D call TRBD1 (5 bases). In DNA form, the CDR3 reads TGTGCCAGCAGTTACTCTTCCGGGGGCACTGAAGCTTTCTTT. This translates into CASSYSSGGTEAFF.